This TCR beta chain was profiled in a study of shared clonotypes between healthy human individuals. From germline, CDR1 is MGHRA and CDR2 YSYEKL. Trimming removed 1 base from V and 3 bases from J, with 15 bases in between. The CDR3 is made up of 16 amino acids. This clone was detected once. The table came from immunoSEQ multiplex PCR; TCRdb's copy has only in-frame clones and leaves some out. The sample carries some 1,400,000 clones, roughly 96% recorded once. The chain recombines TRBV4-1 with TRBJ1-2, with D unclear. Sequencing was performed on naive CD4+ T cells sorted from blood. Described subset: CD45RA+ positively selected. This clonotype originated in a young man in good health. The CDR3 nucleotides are TGCGCCAGCAGCCAAGTCATAGGCATTCTTTACTATGGCTACACCTTC. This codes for CASSQVIGILYYGYTF.